This T cell receptor (beta chain) derives from a study of human T cells and chemical hapten exposure. Study observations and caveats: With regard to DPC sensitization, TCRs above 1 in 1000 frequency did not change.

Time point noted: patch test 3, about 24 weeks after DPC sensitization. Described treatment: therapeutic diphenylcyclopropenone sensitization with weekly scalp DPC. MiXCR was run by TCRdb on the RACE reads, yielding one entry per CDR3 protein. The sample carries more than 95,000 distinct CDR3 sequences, 30% to 35% recorded once. The germline gives CDR1 ENHRY, CDR2 SYGVKD. This CDR3 is built from 16 residues. The junction had 8 bases not matched to a gene; V was cut back by 2 bases and J by 6 bases. Concerning this clonotype: Its antigen remains unknown.

Specimen: whole blood, collected in connection with sensitization to the hapten diphenylcyclopropenone (DPC). This TCR was recovered from a man between 40 and 49 years old with alopecia areata. Some clones in this sample may be carry-over from other donors' samples. This rearrangement joins TRBV10-3 to TRBJ2-1; 9 bases align to TRBD2. This chain's CDR3 is CAISEIRAGGGNEQFF. CDR3 DNA sequence: TGTGCCATCAGTGAGATCCGGGCGGGAGGGGGCAATGAGCAGTTCTTC.